These T cell receptor beta chains were read from a single sample in a study of T cell repertoires in cytomegalovirus infection. No antigen has been identified for these receptors. TCRdb re-called the reads through MiXCR, storing one row per CDR3 protein. Among roughly 180,000 distinct CDR3 sequences listed, less than 25% were seen once. The starting material was CD8+ T cells from cultured PBMCs, obtained from culture after CMV antigen stimulation. The receptors derive from a human donor in good health (CMV status not recorded). Some clones in this sample may be carry-over from other donors' samples. The CDR3 runs from the conserved cysteine through the conserved F or W. The D gene is left open where the match is weak. The size field is filled for only some rows; it gives once, few, many or a size class.

J	size	V	D	CDR3	DNA
TRBJ2-4	NA	TRBV30	TRBD1	CAWSSPAGTEDKNIQYF	TGTGCCTGGAGTTCCCCTGCCGGGACAGAGGACAAAAACATTCAGTACTTC
TRBJ2-1	few	TRBV6-2/TRBV6-3	TRBD2	CASSWAPGLADNEQFF	TGTGCCAGCAGTTGGGCCCCGGGACTAGCCGACAATGAGCAGTTCTTC
TRBJ1-3	NA	TRBV7-9	NA	CASSPQRVLVGGSGNTIYF	TGTGCCAGCAGCCCCCAGAGGGTGTTGGTCGGTGGCTCTGGAAACACCATATATTTT
TRBJ2-7	NA	TRBV2	NA	CASSEAASDLYEQYF	TGTGCCAGCAGTGAAGCGGCTAGCGACCTCTACGAGCAGTACTTC
TRBJ1-1	few	TRBV12-3/TRBV12-4	TRBD1	CASSDRGKNTEAFF	TGTGCCAGCAGTGACAGGGGGAAAAACACTGAAGCTTTCTTT
TRBJ1-1	few	TRBV6-2/TRBV6-3	TRBD1	CASTTGQDGAFF	TGTGCCAGCACCACGGGACAGGACGGAGCTTTCTTT
TRBJ1-2	few	TRBV27	NA	CASRHTGLNYGYTF	TGTGCCAGCAGACATACAGGGCTCAACTATGGCTACACCTTC
TRBJ1-6	many	TRBV19	NA	CASRSDSFSSYNSPLHF	TGTGCCAGTAGGAGTGACAGTTTCAGCTCCTATAATTCACCCCTCCACTTT
TRBJ1-6	few	TRBV7-2	NA	CASSQEGEGINNSPLHF	TGTGCCAGCAGCCAAGAGGGCGAAGGGATCAATAATTCACCCCTCCACTTT
TRBJ2-1	few	TRBV7-9	NA	CASSFGQSDNEQFF	TGTGCCAGCAGCTTCGGACAGAGTGACAATGAGCAGTTCTTC
TRBJ1-4	NA	TRBV4-1	NA	CASSQGTATNEKLFF	TGCGCCAGCAGCCAAGGTACAGCAACTAATGAAAAACTGTTTTTT
TRBJ2-7	NA	TRBV30	NA	CAWSVGQGGYYEQYF	TGTGCCTGGAGTGTTGGGCAGGGTGGATACTACGAGCAGTACTTC
TRBJ2-5	NA	TRBV20-1	TRBD2	CSARSLAGSQETQYF	TGCAGTGCTAGGTCGCTAGCGGGGAGTCAAGAGACCCAGTACTTC
TRBJ1-1	NA	TRBV28	NA	CASRWTGGKVTEAFF	TGTGCCAGCAGGTGGACGGGGGGGAAGGTCACTGAAGCTTTCTTT
TRBJ2-7	NA	TRBV27	NA	CASSINRAGEQYF	TGTGCCAGCAGTATTAACAGGGCGGGCGAGCAGTACTTC
TRBJ1-1	NA	TRBV2	NA	CASPRIGAFF	TGTGCCAGCCCTCGTATTGGAGCTTTCTTT
TRBJ2-1	few	TRBV4-1	NA	CASSQELSIGTEYTYNEQFF	TGCGCCAGCAGCCAAGAACTATCAATAGGGACTGAGTACACTTACAATGAGCAGTTCTTC
TRBJ2-1	NA	TRBV7-9	TRBD1	CASSLTGSGAYNEQFF	TGTGCCAGCAGCCTGACAGGGTCCGGGGCCTACAATGAGCAGTTCTTC
TRBJ1-2	few	TRBV7-2	TRBD1	CASSSDRGEGYTF	TGTGCCAGCAGCTCGGACAGGGGAGAGGGCTACACCTTC
TRBJ2-5	few	TRBV25-1	NA	CASSRSVGYQETQYF	TGTGCCAGCAGCCGAAGTGTCGGATATCAAGAGACCCAGTACTTC
TRBJ1-1	NA	TRBV12-3/TRBV12-4	NA	CASSLLPSLLGPEAFF	TGTGCCAGCAGTTTACTCCCGTCTCTACTGGGGCCTGAAGCTTTCTTT
TRBJ2-5	NA	TRBV5-5	TRBD1	CASSLDRGISRETQYF	TGTGCCAGCAGCTTGGACAGGGGGATCTCGAGGGAGACCCAGTACTTC
TRBJ1-2	NA	TRBV4-1	NA	CASSQEVPLYGYTF	TGCGCCAGCAGCCAAGAGGTCCCCCTCTATGGCTACACCTTC
TRBJ1-1	few	TRBV9	TRBD1	CASSGPGQEAFF	TGTGCCAGCAGCGGCCCGGGACAGGAAGCTTTCTTT
TRBJ2-3	NA	TRBV6-6	NA	CASRGTDSSTDTQYF	TGTGCCAGCAGGGGAACCGACAGTAGCACAGATACGCAGTATTTT
TRBJ1-1	NA	TRBV27	NA	CASGNTEAFF	TGTGCCAGCGGGAACACTGAAGCTTTCTTT
TRBJ1-2	few	TRBV29-1	NA	CSVEGRTYGYTF	TGCAGCGTTGAAGGCAGGACCTATGGCTACACCTTC
TRBJ1-6	few	TRBV7-2	TRBD1	CASSPSRAGTGNSPLHF	TGTGCCAGCAGCCCATCCAGGGCAGGGACAGGAAATTCACCCCTCCACTTT
TRBJ2-2	few	TRBV19	TRBD2	CASISGGGNTGELFF	TGTGCCAGTATCTCTGGCGGGGGGAACACCGGGGAGCTGTTTTTT
TRBJ1-1	few	TRBV4-3	NA	CASSQDQGNTEAFF	TGCGCCAGCAGCCAAGATCAAGGGAACACTGAAGCTTTCTTT
TRBJ2-1	NA	TRBV7-2	TRBD1	CASSSPRQGITVGEQFF	TGTGCCAGCAGCTCCCCCCGACAGGGGATAACGGTAGGTGAGCAGTTCTTC
TRBJ1-1	NA	TRBV7-6	TRBD1	CASTETGGTEAFF	TGTGCCAGCACCGAGACAGGGGGCACTGAAGCTTTCTTT
TRBJ1-6	few	TRBV7-8	NA	CASSRMTSGGNSPLHF	TGTGCCAGCAGCCGAATGACCTCTGGGGGGAATTCACCCCTCCACTTT
TRBJ2-7	NA	TRBV6-2/TRBV6-3	TRBD2	CASSYSSSGDEQYF	TGTGCCAGCAGTTACAGCTCTAGCGGCGACGAGCAGTACTTC
TRBJ2-7	few	TRBV9	NA	CASSVGGGPLYEQYF	TGTGCCAGCAGCGTTGGAGGGGGGCCCCTCTACGAGCAGTACTTC
TRBJ1-1	NA	TRBV11-1	NA	CASSFDQGGNTEAFF	TGTGCCAGCAGTTTCGATCAGGGCGGGAACACTGAAGCTTTCTTT
TRBJ1-1	few	TRBV7-6	NA	CASSLSGTAEAFF	TGTGCCAGCAGCTTATCAGGGACGGCTGAAGCTTTCTTT
TRBJ2-1	few	TRBV7-2	NA	CASSYRSNEQFF	TGTGCCAGCAGCTACAGGAGCAATGAGCAGTTCTTC
TRBJ1-1	NA	TRBV7-9	NA	CASSLWSTEAFF	TGTGCCAGCAGCTTATGGTCTACTGAAGCTTTCTTT
TRBJ2-7	NA	TRBV4-3	NA	CASSLVISSYEQYF	TGCGCCAGCAGCCTGGTAATTTCCTCCTACGAGCAGTACTTC
TRBJ2-2	few	TRBV20-1	NA	CSARDFREATGELFF	TGCAGTGCTAGAGATTTCAGGGAGGCCACCGGGGAGCTGTTTTTT
TRBJ2-2	few	TRBV7-8	NA	CASSLWDIDGELFF	TGTGCCAGCAGCTTATGGGACATTGACGGGGAGCTGTTTTTT
TRBJ1-2	NA	TRBV5-4	TRBD1	CASGTTGGSYGYTF	TGTGCCAGCGGAACGACAGGGGGCAGCTATGGCTACACCTTC
TRBJ2-7	NA	TRBV4-1	NA	CASSQEDSSSYEQYF	TGCGCCAGCAGCCAAGAAGACTCGTCCTCCTACGAGCAGTACTTC
TRBJ1-1	few	TRBV7-2	TRBD1	CASIKRDRERSEAFF	TGTGCCAGCATCAAACGGGACAGGGAAAGGTCTGAAGCTTTCTTT
TRBJ2-2	once	TRBV11-3	NA	CASSPLGTGELFF	TGTGCCAGCAGCCCATTGGGCACCGGGGAGCTGTTTTTT
TRBJ2-7	NA	TRBV12-3/TRBV12-4	NA	CATLGTQRPYEQYF	TGTGCCACCCTCGGGACACAACGCCCCTACGAGCAGTACTTC
TRBJ2-3	few	TRBV7-8	NA	CASSLDRGHLTDTQYF	TGTGCCAGCAGCTTAGATCGGGGGCATCTCACAGATACGCAGTATTTT
TRBJ2-5	NA	TRBV18	NA	CASSPPTSTETQYF	TGTGCCAGCTCACCACCGACTAGTACGGAGACCCAGTACTTC
TRBJ1-2	NA	TRBV27	NA	CASYTGSLGYTF	TGTGCCAGCTACACAGGGTCCCTTGGCTACACCTTC
TRBJ1-1	few	TRBV7-9	NA	CASSLAFSEAFF	TGTGCCAGCAGCTTAGCGTTTTCTGAAGCTTTCTTT
TRBJ1-2	many	TRBV11-3	NA	CASTPSPQGSYGYTF	TGTGCCAGCACCCCTAGTCCCCAGGGAAGCTATGGCTACACCTTC
TRBJ1-5	few	TRBV4-1	NA	CASSETQVREPQHF	TGCGCCAGCAGCGAGACCCAAGTACGTGAGCCCCAGCATTTT